A single sample gave rise to the 23 T cell receptor beta chains below, sequenced in a study of T cell repertoires in cytomegalovirus infection. TCRdb redid the calling of the reads with MiXCR, one entry per CDR3 protein. This sample yields about 180,000 distinct CDR3 sequences, of which 13% to 15% are seen a single time; 25% to 30% belongs to the top ten. What was sequenced was PBMCs. Receptors were obtained from a human donor in good health (CMV status not recorded). Some clones in this sample may be carry-over from other donors' samples.

This clonotype was detected many times. The J gene is TRBJ1-5, the V gene TRBV7-3; a possible D gene is TRBD1 (5 bases). The CDR3 is 13 amino acids. Germline CDR1 SGHTA, CDR2 FQGTGA. The germline V and J ends were trimmed by 5 bases and 3 bases, with 8 bases remaining between them. CDR3 in amino acids: CASSTGPNQPQHF. The CDR3 coding sequence is TGTGCCAGCAGCACAGGTCCCAATCAGCCCCAGCATTTT.

This clonotype was seen a few times. This chain links TRBV7-2 with TRBJ2-2; TRBD2 agrees at 13 bases. This CDR3 is built from 17 residues. Germline assignment: CDR1 SGHTA and CDR2 FQGNSA. With V trimmed by 2 bases and J by 4 bases, 4 bases remained unmatched. The CDR3 sequence is CASSLSRTSGSTGELFF. CDR3 sequence (DNA): TGTGCCAGCAGCTTATCCCGGACTAGCGGGAGCACCGGGGAGCTGTTTTTT.

In the case of this clonotype: This may stem from a read error, because a much larger clone lies one nucleotide away. The rearrangement links TRBV6-8 to TRBJ1-1, with D unresolved. V shed 6 bases and J shed 1 base, with 15 bases lying between them. The CDR3 is 15 amino acids. Germline CDR1 and CDR2: MNHGY and SAAAGT. The CDR3 protein is CASRSNMVPNTEAFF. The CDR3 DNA sequence: TGTGCCAGCAGGTCGAACATGGTCCCGAACACTGAAGCTTTCTTT.

This clonotype has just a few counts. V gene TRBV12-3 or TRBV12-4 combines with J gene TRBJ1-4, with TRBD1 matching over 8 bases. This CDR3 region has 16 residues. Unmatched junction bases numbered 9, after V lost 5 bases and J lost 4 bases. DNA of the CDR3: TGTGCCAGCAGTCCTCGAAGGACAGGGCTTAATGAAAAACTGTTTTTT. Its translation is CASSPRRTGLNEKLFF.

At least ten counts were recorded for this clonotype. The rearrangement links TRBV7-2 to TRBJ2-7; D is perhaps TRBD1 (5 bases). This CDR3 region has 11 residues. Germline CDR1 and CDR2: SGHTA and FQGNSA. Between the trimmed V and J ends, which lost 4 bases and 7 bases, there was a span of 8 bases. CDR3 in amino acids: CASSSYREQYF. The CDR3 DNA sequence: TGTGCCAGCAGCTCTTACAGGGAGCAGTACTTC.

This clonotype appeared many times. The chain employs TRBV28 and TRBJ1-2; D remains unclear. CDR1 is MDHEN, CDR2 SYDVKM, per germline. V was cut by 3 bases and J by 4 bases, with 15 bases left in between. The CDR3 is made up of 15 amino acids. CDR3 in DNA: TGTGCCAGCAGTTTGAATTTCCCAACCCTCTATGGCTACACCTTC. As protein: CASSLNFPTLYGYTF.

This clonotype has only a few counts. V and J are TRBV9 and TRBJ2-5; D uncertain. Germline CDR1 is SGDLS and CDR2 is YYNGEE. The V and J ends lost 4 bases and 8 bases respectively, with 18 bases between them. This CDR3 contains 14 residues. The CDR3 coding sequence is TGTGCCAGCAGCCTAAAACCCCGCTCCGACACCCAGTACTTC. Residues: CASSLKPRSDTQYF.

The rearrangement links TRBV7-9 to TRBJ2-7; TRBD1 aligns across 8 bases. This CDR3 region has 14 residues. Germline CDR1 is SEHNR and CDR2 is FQNEAQ (reference sequence). Losses at the gene ends were 6 bases for V and 2 bases for J; bases not matched to a gene: 6. In DNA form, the CDR3 reads TGTGCCAGCAGGGGTTGGACAGGGCCCTACGAGCAGTACTTC. Translated: CASRGWTGPYEQYF.

In the case of this clonotype: With a much larger clone just one base away, this may be a read error. This chain links TRBV4-2 with TRBJ2-3; tentatively, D is TRBD1 or TRBD2 (5 bases each). The CDR3 spans 13 residues. Trimming stripped 9 bases from V and 7 bases from J, with 17 bases between. The germline CDR1 and CDR2 sequences are LGHNA and YNFKEQ. For the CDR3, the DNA is TGTGCCAGTGGGGGTCATACCCAACATACGCAGTATTTT. Translated: CASGGHTQHTQYF.

This clonotype was picked up a small number of times. The rearrangement links TRBV6-2 or TRBV6-3 to TRBJ2-5, with TRBD2 matching 11 bases. The length of the CDR3 is 16 residues. V trimming: 4 bases; J trimming: 0 bases; junction bases outside the gene matches: 4. Germline CDR1 is MNHEY and CDR2 is SVGEGT. The CDR3 nucleotides read TGTGCCAGCAGTTCAGGACTAGCGGGTTACCAAGAGACCCAGTACTTC. This translates into CASSSGLAGYQETQYF.

Remarks on this clonotype: A much bigger clone sits one base away, suggesting this may be a read error. The chain links TRBV7-3 to TRBJ1-1, with 11 bases lining up with TRBD1. Per germline, CDR1 SGHTA and CDR2 FQGTGA. The J segment lost 10 bases and the V segment lost 7 bases, leaving 5 bases of the junction unmatched. The CDR3 is 12 amino acids. The CDR3 is CASNSGQGAAFF. The CDR3 DNA reads as TGTGCCAGCAACTCCGGACAGGGGGCAGCTTTCTTT.

This clonotype was detected ten times or more. The gene calls are TRBV29-1 and TRBJ2-2, with a possible D match to TRBD2 (6 bases). Germline-derived CDR1 and CDR2 are SQVTM and ANQGSEA. Trimming took off 3 bases at V and 3 bases at J, with 8 bases between the two ends. CDR3 size: 13 residues. CDR3 sequence reads: CSVDAGYTGELFF. DNA of the CDR3: TGCAGCGTTGACGCGGGGTACACCGGGGAGCTGTTTTTT.

This clonotype appeared many times. This chain joins TRBV7-2 and TRBJ1-1; tentative D call: TRBD1 (5 bases). CDR3 length: 14 amino acids. CDR1 SGHTA and CDR2 FQGNSA come from the germline V gene. V was clipped by 5 bases and J by 4 bases, with 14 bases between them. In DNA form, the CDR3 reads TGTGCCAGCAGCCAGACTCCGGGGGGCACTGAAGCTTTCTTT. This sequence encodes CASSQTPGGTEAFF.

The chain couples TRBV7-2 to TRBJ1-2; 7 bases line up with TRBD1. The CDR3 is 14 amino acids. The V gene's germline CDR1 is SGHTA and CDR2 FQGNSA. With V trimmed by 2 bases and J by 7 bases, 7 bases remained unmatched. Written as DNA, the CDR3 is TGTGCCAGCAGCTTACGGAAGACAGGGCTTGGCTACACCTTC. It codes for CASSLRKTGLGYTF.

This clonotype was recorded a few times. This chain connects TRBV2 to TRBJ2-5; the match to TRBD1 covers 7 bases. CDR3 length equals 12 residues. The trim removed 8 bases at V and 4 bases at J, leaving 4 bases unmatched. In germline, CDR1 is SNHLY, CDR2 FYNNEI. In DNA, the CDR3 is TGTGCCAGCCGTTCAGGGGGAGAGACCCAGTACTTC. This translates into CASRSGGETQYF.

J is TRBJ1-1 and V is TRBV2, with D hard to call. The CDR3 is made up of 14 amino acids. V dropped 7 bases and J dropped 4 bases, with 16 bases sitting between them. Germline lookup yields CDR1 SNHLY and CDR2 FYNNEI. The chain's CDR3 is CASTEVGYGTEAFF. CDR3 bases: TGTGCCAGCACCGAAGTAGGGTACGGCACTGAAGCTTTCTTT.

There are many counts of this clonotype. The chain couples TRBV28 to TRBJ2-7; D is perhaps TRBD2 (6 bases). In germline, CDR1 is MDHEN, CDR2 SYDVKM. Trimming stripped 6 bases from V and 5 bases from J, with 20 bases between. The CDR3 is 15 amino acids. CDR3 loop: CASRPLSGGRDEQYF. The DNA of the CDR3 is TGTGCCAGCAGGCCGCTATCCGGAGGGCGGGACGAGCAGTACTTC.

The chain couples TRBV9 to TRBJ2-7; D is perhaps TRBD2 (6 bases). Per germline, CDR1 SGDLS and CDR2 YYNGEE. Trimming removed 0 bases from V and 0 bases from J, with 10 bases in between. The CDR3 is made up of 15 amino acids. This CDR3 is CASSVGISGSYEQYF. The CDR3 region has the DNA TGTGCCAGCAGCGTAGGGATTAGCGGCTCCTACGAGCAGTACTTC.

The chain employs TRBV19 and TRBJ2-2; the D is unclear. This CDR3 has 12 residues. In germline, CDR1 is LNHDA, CDR2 SQIVND (reference sequence). The ends were cut back, 3 bases at V and 8 bases at J, with 7 bases in the middle. The CDR3 loop reads CASSIRPGELFF. CDR3 DNA: TGTGCCAGTAGTATTCGACCGGGGGAGCTGTTTTTT.

A word on this clonotype: A much more abundant neighbour one base away suggests this may be a read error. This sequence joins TRBV7-4 and TRBJ2-7; weak D call: TRBD2 (5 bases). The CDR3 loop spans 14 amino acids. CDR1 SGHVT and CDR2 SQSDAQ come from the germline V gene. The CDR3 loop reads CASSFGKGDYEHYF. The CDR3 DNA reads TGTGCCAGCAGCTTCGGTAAGGGTGACTACGAGCACTACTTC. Drawing the rest from reference TRBV7-4 and TRBJ2-7, the complete variable domain is GAGVSQSPRYKVAKRGRDVALRCDSISGHVTLYWYRQTLGQGSEVLTYSQSDAQRDKSGRPSGRFSAERPERSVSTLKIQRTEQGDSAVYLCASSFGKGDYEHYFGPGTRLTVT.

The genes are TRBV18 and TRBJ2-5; 9 nucleotides match TRBD1. This CDR3 has 14 amino acids. V was clipped by 2 bases and J by 4 bases; unmatched bases: 2. Germline assignment: CDR1 KGHSH and CDR2 LQKENI. CDR3 sequence reads: CASSPLDRGETQYF. The CDR3 coding sequence is TGTGCCAGCTCACCATTGGACAGGGGAGAGACCCAGTACTTC.

This clonotype was picked up many times. J is TRBJ2-7 and V is TRBV4-1; no reliable D call. Germline CDR1 MGHRA, CDR2 YSYEKL. This CDR3 has 14 residues. V lost 3 bases, J lost 5 bases, and 14 bases lay in between. CDR3: CASSHLHSDDEQYF. In DNA form, the CDR3 reads TGCGCCAGCAGCCACTTACACTCCGACGACGAGCAGTACTTC.

The table lists this clonotype with many counts. The chain couples TRBV7-2 to TRBJ2-2; D ambiguous. Germline V CDR1 and CDR2: SGHTA, FQGNSA. The V end lost 1 base, the J end lost 6 bases, and 6 bases lay between the germline ends. The CDR3 totals 13 residues. CDR3 amino acids: CASSLGMAGELFF. CDR3 sequence (DNA): TGTGCCAGCAGCTTAGGGATGGCCGGGGAGCTGTTTTTT.